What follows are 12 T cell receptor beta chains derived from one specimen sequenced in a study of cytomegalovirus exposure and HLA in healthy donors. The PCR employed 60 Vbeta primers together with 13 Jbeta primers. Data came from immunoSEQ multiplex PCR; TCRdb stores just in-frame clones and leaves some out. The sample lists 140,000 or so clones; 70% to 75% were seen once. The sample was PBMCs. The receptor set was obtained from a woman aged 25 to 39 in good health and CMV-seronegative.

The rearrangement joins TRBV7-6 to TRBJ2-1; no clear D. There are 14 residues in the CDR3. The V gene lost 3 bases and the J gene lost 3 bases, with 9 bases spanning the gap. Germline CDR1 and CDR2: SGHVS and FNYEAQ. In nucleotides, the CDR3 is TGTGCCAGCAGCTTTTACGGAGACTACAATGAGCAGTTCTTC. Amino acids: CASSFYGDYNEQFF.

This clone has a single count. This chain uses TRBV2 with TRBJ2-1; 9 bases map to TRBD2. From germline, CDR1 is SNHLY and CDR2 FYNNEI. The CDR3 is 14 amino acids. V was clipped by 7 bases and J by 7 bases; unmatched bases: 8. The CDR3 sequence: CASKDSGGFNEQFF. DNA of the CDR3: TGTGCCAGCAAAGATAGCGGGGGTTTTAATGAGCAGTTCTTC. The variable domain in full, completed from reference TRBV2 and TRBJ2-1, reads EPEVTQTPSHQVTQMGQEVILRCVPISNHLYFYWYRQILGQKVEFLVSFYNNEISEKSEIFDDQFSVERPDGSNFTLKIRSTKLEDSAMYFCASKDSGGFNEQFFGPGTRLTVL.

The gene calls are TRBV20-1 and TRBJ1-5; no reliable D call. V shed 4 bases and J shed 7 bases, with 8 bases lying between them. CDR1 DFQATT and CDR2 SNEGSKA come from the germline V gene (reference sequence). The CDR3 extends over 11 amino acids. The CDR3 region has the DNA TGCAGTGCTACTCGGAGCCAGCCCCAGCATTTT. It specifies CSATRSQPQHF.

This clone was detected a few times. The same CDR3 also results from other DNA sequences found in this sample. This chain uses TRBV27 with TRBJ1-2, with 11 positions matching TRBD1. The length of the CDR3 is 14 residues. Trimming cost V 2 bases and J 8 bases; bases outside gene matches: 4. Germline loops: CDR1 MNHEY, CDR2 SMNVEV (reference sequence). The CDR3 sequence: CASSLAGTGGGYTF. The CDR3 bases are TGTGCCAGCAGTTTAGCCGGGACAGGGGGAGGCTACACCTTC.

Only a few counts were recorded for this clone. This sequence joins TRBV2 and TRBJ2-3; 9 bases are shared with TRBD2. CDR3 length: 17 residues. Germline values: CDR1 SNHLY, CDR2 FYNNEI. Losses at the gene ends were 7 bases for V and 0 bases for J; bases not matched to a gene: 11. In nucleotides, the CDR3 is TGTGCCAGCATCCCCCTCAAGGCGGGAGGGAGCACAGATACGCAGTATTTT. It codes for CASIPLKAGGSTDTQYF.

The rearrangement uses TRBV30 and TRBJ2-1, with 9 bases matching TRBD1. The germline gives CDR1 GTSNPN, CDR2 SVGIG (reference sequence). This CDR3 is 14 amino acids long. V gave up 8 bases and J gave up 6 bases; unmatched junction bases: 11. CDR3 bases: TGTGCCGTAAACGAAGGGACAGGGCGCAATGAGCAGTTCTTC. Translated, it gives CAVNEGTGRNEQFF.

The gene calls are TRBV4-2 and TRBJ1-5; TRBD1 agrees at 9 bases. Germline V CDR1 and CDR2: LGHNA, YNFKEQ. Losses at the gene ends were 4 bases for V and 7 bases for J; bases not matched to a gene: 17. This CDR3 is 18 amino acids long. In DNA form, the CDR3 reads TGTGCCAGCAGCCTGGGTGTCCTGCTGGACAGGGGAGGGCAGCCCCAGCATTTT. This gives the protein CASSLGVLLDRGGQPQHF.

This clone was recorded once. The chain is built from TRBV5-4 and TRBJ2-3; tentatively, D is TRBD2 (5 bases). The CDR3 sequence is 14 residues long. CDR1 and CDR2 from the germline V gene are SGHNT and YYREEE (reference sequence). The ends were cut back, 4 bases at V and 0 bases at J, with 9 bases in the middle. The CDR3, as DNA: TGTGCCAGCAGCCCGGAGGACAGCACAGATACGCAGTATTTT. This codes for CASSPEDSTDTQYF.

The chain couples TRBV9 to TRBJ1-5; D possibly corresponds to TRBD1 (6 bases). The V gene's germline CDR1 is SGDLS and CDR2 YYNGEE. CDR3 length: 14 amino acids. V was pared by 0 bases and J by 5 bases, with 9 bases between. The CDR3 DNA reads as TGTGCCAGCAGCGTAGAAGGGGGATATCAGCCCCAGCATTTT. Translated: CASSVEGGYQPQHF.

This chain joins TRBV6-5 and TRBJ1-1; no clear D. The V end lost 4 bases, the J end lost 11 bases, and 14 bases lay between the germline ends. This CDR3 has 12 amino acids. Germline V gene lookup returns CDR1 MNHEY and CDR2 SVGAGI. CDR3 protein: CASSSAPSVAFF. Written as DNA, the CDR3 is TGTGCCAGCAGTTCCGCTCCTAGTGTGGCTTTCTTT.

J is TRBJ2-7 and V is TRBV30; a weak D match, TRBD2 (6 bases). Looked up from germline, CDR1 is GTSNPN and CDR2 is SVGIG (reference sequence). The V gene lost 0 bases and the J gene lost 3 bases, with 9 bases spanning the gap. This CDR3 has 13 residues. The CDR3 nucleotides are TGTGCCTGGAGTGTGGTGGGGGGCTACGAGCAGTACTTC. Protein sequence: CAWSVVGGYEQYF.

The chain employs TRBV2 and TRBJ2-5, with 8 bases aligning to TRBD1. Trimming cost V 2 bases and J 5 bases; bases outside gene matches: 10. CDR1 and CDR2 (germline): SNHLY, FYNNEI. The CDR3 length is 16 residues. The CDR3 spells CASSEPTAGGKETQYF. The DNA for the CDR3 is TGTGCCAGCAGTGAACCGACGGCAGGGGGCAAGGAGACCCAGTACTTC. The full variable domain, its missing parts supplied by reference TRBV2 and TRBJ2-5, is EPEVTQTPSHQVTQMGQEVILRCVPISNHLYFYWYRQILGQKVEFLVSFYNNEISEKSEIFDDQFSVERPDGSNFTLKIRSTKLEDSAMYFCASSEPTAGGKETQYFGPGTRLLVL.